The 29 T cell receptor beta chains below were found in one sample sequenced in a study of T-cell reconstitution after alpha-beta-depleted transplantation in children. For TCRbeta, the library was prepared with unique molecular identifiers. From the PCR reads, TCRdb called clonotypes with MiXCR, one entry per CDR3 protein. The repertoire consists of 200,000 or so distinct CDR3 sequences, with just under 6.5% occurring once and the leading ten covering just over 4.5%. Sequencing was performed on PBMCs, taken before TCRalphabeta/CD19-depleted stem cell transplant. The receptors stem from a girl under three years old with combined immunodeficiency, due to receive a stem cell transplant.

Ten or more counts support this clonotype. This sequence joins TRBV15 and TRBJ2-1; D unclear. The CDR3 runs to 14 residues. The V end lost 10 bases, the J end lost 0 bases, and 13 bases lay between the germline ends. Germline CDR1 is LNHNV and CDR2 is YYDKDF (reference sequence). DNA of the CDR3: TGTGCCAGCGGCTGGGGTAGCTCCTACAATGAGCAGTTCTTC. Translation gives CASGWGSSYNEQFF. The whole variable domain, filled in from reference TRBV15 and TRBJ2-1, reads DAMVIQNPRYQVTQFGKPVTLSCSQTLNHNVMYWYQQKSSQAPKLLFHYYDKDFNNEADTPDNFQSRRPNTSFCFLDIRSPGLGDTAMYLCASGWGSSYNEQFFGPGTRLTVL.

This clonotype was observed at least ten times. J is TRBJ1-3 and V is TRBV6-1, with D unclear. Germline V lookup: CDR1 MNHNS, CDR2 SASEGT. Trimming left V 3 bases short and J 0 bases short, with 6 bases between. The CDR3 is 14 residues long. The CDR3 region is CASSDLPSGNTIYF. The DNA for the CDR3 is TGTGCCAGCAGTGATCTTCCCTCTGGAAACACCATATATTTT.

In this sample, this clonotype turned up many times. V and J are TRBV19 and TRBJ2-1; TRBD1 aligns across 8 bases. The CDR3 is made up of 11 amino acids. After removal of 3 bases from V and 14 bases from J, the junction contained 3 bases not matched to a gene. Per the germline V gene, CDR1 is LNHDA and CDR2 is SQIVND (reference sequence). This CDR3 is CASSMSGGKFF. The CDR3, as DNA: TGTGCCAGTAGTATGTCAGGGGGCAAGTTCTTC.

This clonotype occurred many times. The chain recombines TRBV2 with TRBJ2-3; 9 bases align to TRBD1. The V gene's germline CDR1 is SNHLY and CDR2 FYNNEI. Trimming cost V 7 bases and J 9 bases; bases outside gene matches: 11. The CDR3 spans 14 residues. CDR3 amino acids: CASTNRDRETTQYF. The CDR3 DNA is TGTGCCAGCACCAACCGGGACAGGGAAACCACGCAGTATTTT.

This clonotype has at least ten counts. This chain joins TRBV29-1 and TRBJ2-7; possible D gene TRBD2, 5 bases. The germline V gene has CDR1 SQVTM and CDR2 ANQGSEA. CDR3 length equals 13 residues. The V and J ends lost 5 bases and 2 bases respectively, with 13 bases between them. The CDR3 DNA follows: TGCAGCGTTCATACCGGGAAAGCCTACGAGCAGTACTTC. This gives the protein CSVHTGKAYEQYF.

The sample holds many counts of this clonotype. V gene TRBV28 combines with J gene TRBJ2-1, with a tentative D call TRBD2 (6 bases). Germline CDR1 reads MDHEN; CDR2 reads SYDVKM. V lost 5 bases and J lost 2, with 13 bases in between. The CDR3 has 15 residues. The CDR3 spells CASSPRLGAYNEQFF. The CDR3 DNA follows: TGTGCCAGCAGTCCTCGACTAGGCGCCTACAATGAGCAGTTCTTC.

This clonotype was picked up many times. The CDR3: CASNRGGILTDTQYF. The CDR3 coding sequence is TGCGCCAGCAATCGGGGGGGGATCCTCACAGATACGCAGTATTTT. V usage is TRBV5-1 and J usage is TRBJ2-3; TRBD2 matches 8 bases. V trimming: 6 bases; J trimming: 2 bases; junction bases outside the gene matches: 8. The V gene's germline CDR1 is SGHRS and CDR2 YFSETQ. The length of the CDR3 is 15 residues.

This clonotype was counted ten times or more. The genes are TRBV29-1 and TRBJ2-1, with D possibly TRBD2 on 5 matching bases. CDR1 SQVTM and CDR2 ANQGSEA come from the germline V gene. V was cut by 4 bases and J by 0 bases, with 22 bases left in between. The CDR3 covers 18 residues. For the CDR3, the DNA is TGCAGCGTTGGAGGGTTGGTCGGGGTCCGTAGCTCCTACAATGAGCAGTTCTTC. Protein product: CSVGGLVGVRSSYNEQFF.

This clonotype showed up many times. The rearrangement joins TRBV6-1 to TRBJ2-2; unclear D gene. The germline V gene has CDR1 MNHNS and CDR2 SASEGT. Trimming shortened V by 7 bases and J by 3 bases, and 18 bases separated the two germline ends. This CDR3 has 16 amino acids. CDR3 in amino acids: CASTPLRLPYTGELFF. The CDR3 nucleotides read TGTGCCAGCACTCCTCTACGCCTCCCGTACACCGGGGAGCTGTTTTTT.

This clonotype was picked up many times. The chain couples TRBV9 to TRBJ2-1; TRBD2 matches at 14 bases. The CDR3 is 17 residues long. The J segment lost 6 bases and the V segment lost 4 bases, leaving 9 bases of the junction unmatched. Germline V lookup: CDR1 SGDLS, CDR2 YYNGEE. The CDR3 nucleotides are TGTGCCAGCAGCACTCGACTAGCGGGAGGGGCTAGCAATGAGCAGTTCTTC. As protein: CASSTRLAGGASNEQFF. Looking up the rest from reference TRBV9 and TRBJ2-1 gives the full variable domain: DSGVTQTPKHLITATGQRVTLRCSPRSGDLSVYWYQQSLDQGLQFLIQYYNGEERAKGNILERFSAQQFPDLHSELNLSSLELGDSALYFCASSTRLAGGASNEQFFGPGTRLTVL.

This clonotype was seen only a few times. J is TRBJ1-5 and V is TRBV20-1; D not certain. There are 12 residues in the CDR3. In germline, CDR1 is DFQATT, CDR2 SNEGSKA (reference sequence). V was cut by 6 bases and J by 5 bases, with 11 bases left in between. CDR3 nucleotides: TGCAGTGCCTGTGGGGTCCATCAGCCCCAGCATTTT. Translated: CSACGVHQPQHF.

This clonotype was detected many times. This chain joins TRBV3-1 and TRBJ2-7, with 10 bases that match TRBD1. CDR1 LGHDT and CDR2 YNNKEL come from the germline V gene (reference sequence). This CDR3 has 15 residues. V lost 3 bases and J lost 4; bases outside the gene matches: 6. CDR3 protein: CASSHPTGGPYEQYF. The CDR3 DNA sequence: TGTGCCAGCAGCCACCCGACAGGGGGCCCATACGAGCAGTACTTC.

This clonotype was seen at least ten times. The rearrangement joins TRBV7-6 to TRBJ2-7; the match to TRBD2 covers 10 bases. The junction had 5 bases not matched to a gene; V was cut back by 2 bases and J by 1 base. Germline CDR1 reads SGHVS; CDR2 reads FNYEAQ. This CDR3 has 16 amino acids. The CDR3 reads CASSLTGLAASYEQYF. CDR3 DNA: TGTGCCAGCAGCTTAACCGGACTAGCGGCTTCCTACGAGCAGTACTTC.

Of note for this clonotype: One end of the junction does not line up with germline, which may come from a read error. The J gene is TRBJ1-2, the V gene TRBV27; D not resolved. From germline, CDR1 is MNHEY and CDR2 SMNVEV (reference sequence). The CDR3 sequence is 11 residues long. The CDR3 DNA follows: TGTGCCAGCAGTTTCGGGTCCCTTCTCCACTTC. Translating it yields CASSFGSLLHF.

In its sample, this clonotype was seen many times. This chain connects TRBV5-6 to TRBJ2-1, with D perhaps TRBD1 or TRBD2 (5 bases each). V dropped 0 bases and J dropped 5 bases, with 18 bases sitting between them. Per the germline V gene, CDR1 is SGHDT and CDR2 is YYEEEE. The CDR3 is made up of 17 amino acids. The CDR3 here is CASSLAPGPLLDNEQFF. The CDR3 coding sequence is TGTGCCAGCAGCTTGGCGCCGGGACCCCTTTTAGACAATGAGCAGTTCTTC.

This clonotype was recorded at least ten times. The chain combines TRBV5-1 with TRBJ1-2; D gene ambiguous. Germline CDR1 and CDR2: SGHRS and YFSETQ. The length of the CDR3 is 15 residues. V lost 0 bases to trimming and J lost 4 bases, with 13 bases between them. CDR3 sequence reads: CASSLAQGRGYGYTF. The CDR3 nucleotides are TGCGCCAGCAGCTTGGCCCAAGGGCGGGGCTATGGCTACACCTTC. Using reference TRBV5-1 and TRBJ1-2 for the parts outside the CDR3, the full variable domain is KAGVTQTPRYLIKTRGQQVTLSCSPISGHRSVSWYQQTPGQGLQFLFEYFSETQRNKGNFPGRFSGRQFSNSRSEMNVSTLELGDSALYLCASSLAQGRGYGYTFGSGTRLTVV.

This clonotype was detected only a few times. The chain is built from TRBV4-1 and TRBJ2-4; 7 bases agree with TRBD1. CDR3 size: 17 residues. CDR1 is MGHRA and CDR2 is YSYEKL in the germline V gene. With 3 bases clipped from V and 0 bases from J, the junction kept 8 bases outside the gene matches. This CDR3 reads CASSHNRQGVAKNIQYF. The DNA of the CDR3 is TGCGCCAGCAGCCATAATAGACAGGGAGTAGCCAAAAACATTCAGTACTTC.

This clonotype was seen at least ten times. This chain joins TRBV9 and TRBJ2-1, with TRBD2 matching over 11 bases. Losses at the gene ends were 4 bases for V and 1 base for J; bases not matched to a gene: 4. CDR3 size: 16 residues. Germline V CDR1 and CDR2: SGDLS, YYNGEE. The CDR3 DNA is TGTGCCAGCAGCTCCCGGACTAGCGGGTCCTACAATGAGCAGTTCTTC. Translation gives CASSSRTSGSYNEQFF. The entire variable domain, with the rest obtained from reference TRBV9 and TRBJ2-1, is as follows: DSGVTQTPKHLITATGQRVTLRCSPRSGDLSVYWYQQSLDQGLQFLIQYYNGEERAKGNILERFSAQQFPDLHSELNLSSLELGDSALYFCASSSRTSGSYNEQFFGPGTRLTVL.

This clonotype was counted at least ten times. This sequence joins TRBV7-6 and TRBJ2-7; no clear D. Germline lookup yields CDR1 SGHVS and CDR2 FNYEAQ. CDR3 length equals 15 residues. Trimming pared 1 base from V and 0 bases from J, leaving 10 bases between. CDR3 DNA: TGTGCCAGCAGCTTAGGACCAATTGTCTCCTACGAGCAGTACTTC. Encoded protein: CASSLGPIVSYEQYF.

This clonotype was observed many times. J is TRBJ2-1 and V is TRBV29-1; D remains ambiguous. The ends were cut back, 3 bases at V and 6 bases at J, with 12 bases in the middle. In germline, CDR1 is SQVTM, CDR2 ANQGSEA. CDR3 length equals 13 residues. This CDR3 reads CSVEVDWGNEQFF. DNA of the CDR3: TGCAGCGTTGAGGTCGACTGGGGCAATGAGCAGTTCTTC.

Remarks on this clonotype: It may be a read error: a sequence one base away is much more abundant. The gene calls are TRBV7-9 and TRBJ2-7, with no clear D. The CDR3 loop spans 16 amino acids. The germline V gene has CDR1 SEHNR and CDR2 FQNEAQ (reference sequence). The DNA for the CDR3 is TGTGCCATCAGCTTAAGCAGCGAGATGGGGACCTACGAGCAGTACTTC. Protein product: CAISLSSEMGTYEQYF. The variable domain in full, with the rest retrieved from reference TRBV7-9 and TRBJ2-7, is DTGVSQNPRHKITKRGQNVTFRCDPISEHNRLYWYRQTLGQGPEFLTYFQNEAQLEKSRLLSDRFSAERPKGSFSTLEIQRTEQGDSAMYLCAISLSSEMGTYEQYFGPGTRLTVT.

This clonotype came up many times. The chain links TRBV4-1 to TRBJ2-1, with D perhaps matching TRBD1 or TRBD2 (5 bases each). The germline V and J ends were trimmed by 1 base and 5 bases, with 12 bases remaining between them. Germline CDR1 is MGHRA and CDR2 is YSYEKL. The CDR3 totals 15 residues. The CDR3 DNA reads TGCGCCAGCAGCCAAGTTGGTACGGGGCACAATGAGCAGTTCTTC. It encodes CASSQVGTGHNEQFF.

This clonotype was seen ten or more times. The chain carries TRBV7-9 and TRBJ2-1; no firm D call. This CDR3 has 13 residues. V lost 2 bases and J lost 5, with 7 bases in between. Germline loops: CDR1 SEHNR, CDR2 FQNEAQ (reference sequence). The CDR3, as DNA: TGTGCCAGCAGCTTACTAGTAGACAATGAGCAGTTCTTC. Protein: CASSLLVDNEQFF.

This clonotype was detected a few times. The V and J genes are TRBV18 and TRBJ1-5; possibly TRBD1 for D (6 bases). The CDR3 sequence is 18 residues long. Germline lookup yields CDR1 KGHSH and CDR2 LQKENI. Trimming took off 3 bases at V and 0 bases at J, with 18 bases between the two ends. The DNA of the CDR3 is TGTGCCAGCTCACCCGAGGGACAATCCCCTATTAGCAATCAGCCCCAGCATTTT. It yields the protein CASSPEGQSPISNQPQHF.

Ten or more counts support this clonotype. The chain combines TRBV3-1 with TRBJ1-5, with D possibly being TRBD1 (6 bases). The CDR3 is made up of 13 amino acids. V was trimmed by 8 bases and J by 5 bases, leaving 13 bases between them. From germline, CDR1 is LGHDT and CDR2 YNNKEL (reference sequence). The CDR3 bases are TGTGCCAGCCAACAGGGTCGGGATCAGCCCCAGCATTTT. Amino acid sequence: CASQQGRDQPQHF.

This clonotype was detected many times. The V call is TRBV7-6, the J call TRBJ2-1; 11 nucleotides agree with TRBD2. This CDR3 has 17 residues. Germline-derived CDR1 and CDR2 are SGHVS and FNYEAQ. After removal of 3 bases from V and 5 bases from J, the junction contained 9 bases not matched to a gene. The CDR3 DNA reads TGTGCCAGCAGCTTCCAAGGTGGGACTAGCGGCCACAATGAGCAGTTCTTC. It encodes CASSFQGGTSGHNEQFF.

The table lists this clonotype with a few counts. This chain links TRBV5-1 with TRBJ1-1; D gene ambiguous. CDR1 SGHRS and CDR2 YFSETQ come from the germline V gene. CDR3 length equals 13 residues. Trimming pared 1 base from V and 2 bases from J, leaving 6 bases between. The CDR3 region is CASSLFFNTEAFF. The CDR3 bases are TGCGCCAGCAGCTTGTTTTTTAACACTGAAGCTTTCTTT.

This clonotype has ten or more counts. The chain links TRBV20-1 to TRBJ2-2; D is possibly TRBD2 (6 bases). The CDR3 spans 15 residues. CDR1 and CDR2 from the germline V gene are DFQATT and SNEGSKA (reference sequence). Trimming removed 6 bases at V and 1 base at J, with 15 bases between. CDR3 sequence reads: CSARFLAKNTGELFF. The CDR3 nucleotides read TGCAGTGCGCGATTCCTAGCGAAGAACACCGGGGAGCTGTTTTTT.

The sample holds many counts of this clonotype. The chain is built from TRBV7-3 and TRBJ2-3, with a weak D call TRBD1 (5 bases). This CDR3 comprises 13 residues. V shed 5 bases and J shed 3 bases, with 9 bases lying between them. CDR1 SGHTA and CDR2 FQGTGA come from the germline V gene. The CDR3 loop reads CASSAQVTDTQYF. CDR3 sequence (DNA): TGTGCCAGCAGCGCACAGGTTACAGATACGCAGTATTTT.